The 18 T cell receptor beta chains below come from one sample, sequenced in a study of TIL therapy for anti-PD-1-resistant metastatic lung cancer. Sample time point: pre-treatment sample, taken before nivolumab and TIL therapy. The tumor samples were excised metastases, mostly pleural nodules or supraclavicular lymph nodes. Sequencing used immunoSEQ v3. Here immunoSEQ multiplex PCR was the method, and the copy in TCRdb shows in-frame clones only, minus some. The sample records more than 25,000 clones, around 77% being singletons. The sample here was tumor tissue, taken at baseline. These receptors all come from a person aged 25-85 years with non-small cell lung cancer.

There are a few counts of this clone. V usage is TRBV6-5 and J usage is TRBJ1-6; 8 positions agree with TRBD1. Germline V gene sequence: CDR1 MNHEY, CDR2 SVGAGI. CDR3 length equals 15 residues. The ends lost 6 bases at V and 8 bases at J; junction bases unmatched: 9. The chain's CDR3 is CASSLRQGFYSPLHF. CDR3 bases: TGTGCCAGCAGCCTCCGACAGGGGTTCTATTCACCCCTCCACTTT.

This clone was seen a few times. The V call is TRBV27, the J call TRBJ2-7, with no clear D. Trimming shortened V by 1 base and J by 2 bases, and 9 bases separated the two germline ends. The CDR3 contains 14 residues. Germline CDR1 MNHEY, CDR2 SMNVEV (reference sequence). CDR3 sequence reads: CASSLWERPYEQYF. CDR3 DNA sequence: TGTGCCAGCAGTTTATGGGAACGCCCCTACGAGCAGTACTTC.

This clone was observed a handful of times. J is TRBJ2-7 and V is TRBV15; D call uncertain. Germline CDR1 and CDR2: LNHNV and YYDKDF (reference sequence). The CDR3 runs to 16 residues. V lost 0 bases and J lost 2, with 14 bases in between. Here the CDR3 DNA reads TGTGCCACCAGCAGAGATCTAGACCATATTGCCTACGAGCAGTACTTC. It encodes CATSRDLDHIAYEQYF.

The rearrangement joins TRBV5-4 to TRBJ2-3; 8 nucleotides agree with TRBD2. CDR3 length: 16 residues. CDR1 is SGHNT and CDR2 is YYREEE in the germline V gene (reference sequence). J gave up 9 bases and V 0 bases, and 12 bases lay outside the gene matches. CDR3 in amino acids: CASSLVTGGPVDTQYF. CDR3 nucleotides: TGTGCCAGCAGCTTGGTAACGGGGGGGCCAGTCGACACGCAGTATTTT.

This clone occurred once. The J gene is TRBJ2-5, the V gene TRBV2, with D tentatively TRBD2 (7 bases). The CDR3 covers 14 residues. Germline-derived CDR1 and CDR2 are SNHLY and FYNNEI. The V and J ends lost 6 bases and 1 base respectively, with 12 bases between them. The CDR3, as DNA: TGTGCCAGCAGCCTACGGGGGGCCCAAGAGACCCAGTACTTC. This codes for CASSLRGAQETQYF.

This chain joins TRBV27 and TRBJ1-2; TRBD1 matches at 7 bases. Unmatched junction bases numbered 10, after V lost 0 bases and J lost 3 bases. Germline V CDR1 and CDR2: MNHEY, SMNVEV (reference sequence). This CDR3 has 17 residues. CDR3 DNA sequence: TGTGCCAGCAGTTTATCGAGCGGCAGGGGGATGGACTATGGCTACACCTTC. Translated, it gives CASSLSSGRGMDYGYTF.

The rearrangement uses TRBV9 and TRBJ1-6; TRBD1 matches 8 bases. The germline V gene has CDR1 SGDLS and CDR2 YYNGEE. J was trimmed by 6 bases and V by 4 bases; bases with no gene match: 6. The CDR3 contains 15 residues. The CDR3 region has the DNA TGTGCCAGCAGCCCCGGGACAGGCTTTAATTCACCCCTCCACTTT. The encoded protein is CASSPGTGFNSPLHF.

The chain has TRBV10-3 and TRBJ2-7; tentatively, D is TRBD1 or TRBD2 (5 bases each). The CDR3 sequence is 14 residues long. Germline-derived CDR1 and CDR2 are ENHRY and SYGVKD. The V gene lost 10 bases and the J gene lost 0 bases, with 16 bases spanning the gap. CDR3 in amino acids: CASEDGTASYEQYF. CDR3 DNA: TGTGCCAGCGAGGACGGGACGGCCTCCTACGAGCAGTACTTC.

This clone was counted between two and nine times. The chain carries TRBV11-2 and TRBJ1-6; 10 nucleotides match TRBD1. CDR1 is SGHAT, CDR2 FQNNGV, per germline. The CDR3 has 16 amino acids. V dropped 5 bases and J dropped 2; count of bases not matched to a gene: 3. This chain's CDR3 is CASSQGQGPYNSPLHF. As DNA, the CDR3 is TGTGCCAGCAGCCAGGGACAGGGGCCCTATAATTCACCCCTCCACTTT.

The chain is built from TRBV2 and TRBJ1-1; perhaps TRBD1 as D (5 bases). Germline values: CDR1 SNHLY, CDR2 FYNNEI. CDR3 length equals 12 residues. Trimming took off 5 bases at V and 11 bases at J, with 15 bases between the two ends. The CDR3 bases are TGTGCCAGCAGTAAAGAGTCAGGGATCGCTTTCTTT. This sequence encodes CASSKESGIAFF.

This clone has a handful of counts. The chain has TRBV7-5 and TRBJ1-6; the table's D call of TRBD1 was not tested on the DNA. TRBV7-5 is a pseudogene locus. CDR3 length: 19 amino acids. This chain's CDR3 is CVRSLILDRESSYNSPLHF. CDR3 coding DNA: TGTGTCAGAAGCTTAATCCTGGACAGGGAGAGCTCCTATAATTCACCCCTCCACTTT.

The V and J genes are TRBV5-4 and TRBJ2-5; 9 nucleotides line up with TRBD2. CDR3 length: 15 residues. J lost 1 base, V lost 5 bases, and 6 bases had no gene match. Germline V gene sequence: CDR1 SGHNT, CDR2 YYREEE (reference sequence). As DNA, the CDR3 is TGTGCCAGCAGGTCGACTAGCGGATTCCAAGAGACCCAGTACTTC. Protein product: CASRSTSGFQETQYF. Full variable domain (outside the CDR3, taken from reference TRBV5-4 and TRBJ2-5): ETGVTQSPTHLIKTRGQQVTLRCSSQSGHNTVSWYQQALGQGPQFIFQYYREEENGRGNFPPRFSGLQFPNYSSELNVNALELDDSALYLCASRSTSGFQETQYFGPGTRLLVL.

V is TRBV7-2 and J is TRBJ1-2, with 7 bases matching TRBD1. CDR3 length: 16 residues. CDR1 and CDR2 (germline): SGHTA, FQGNSA. Trimming took 5 bases from V and 0 from J; bases not matched to a gene: 9. The DNA of the CDR3 is TGTGCCAGCAGCGCCGAGCCGGGACAGCCTAACTATGGCTACACCTTC. Protein product: CASSAEPGQPNYGYTF. The full variable domain, its missing parts supplied by reference TRBV7-2 and TRBJ1-2, is GAGVSQSPSNKVTEKGKDVELRCDPISGHTALYWYRQSLGQGLEFLIYFQGNSAPDKSGLPSDRFSAERTGGSVSTLTIQRTQQEDSAVYLCASSAEPGQPNYGYTFGSGTRLTVV.

J is TRBJ2-7 and V is TRBV5-1, with unresolved D. The V end was cut by 4 bases, the J end by 5 bases, with 19 bases between. This CDR3 is 15 amino acids long. Looked up from germline, CDR1 is SGHRS and CDR2 is YFSETQ. CDR3 amino acids: CASSGWVGTENEQYF. The CDR3 nucleotides are TGCGCCAGCAGCGGGTGGGTAGGAACGGAAAACGAGCAGTACTTC. Using reference TRBV5-1 and TRBJ2-7 for the parts outside the CDR3, the full variable domain is KAGVTQTPRYLIKTRGQQVTLSCSPISGHRSVSWYQQTPGQGLQFLFEYFSETQRNKGNFPGRFSGRQFSNSRSEMNVSTLELGDSALYLCASSGWVGTENEQYFGPGTRLTVT.

The chain combines TRBV2 with TRBJ2-5; D possibly corresponds to TRBD2 (5 bases). The CDR3 runs to 12 residues. Germline CDR1 and CDR2: SNHLY and FYNNEI. V lost 8 bases, J lost 4 bases, and 11 bases lay in between. The chain's CDR3 is CASGSEGETQYF. CDR3 in DNA: TGTGCCAGCGGCAGCGAGGGAGAGACCCAGTACTTC.

This chain links TRBV15 with TRBJ2-1, with a weak D call TRBD2 (6 bases). Germline loops: CDR1 LNHNV, CDR2 YYDKDF (reference sequence). Between the trimmed V and J ends, which lost 2 bases and 7 bases, there was a span of 12 bases. There are 14 residues in the CDR3. CDR3: CATSRFTSQNEQFF. In DNA form, the CDR3 reads TGTGCCACCAGCAGATTTACTAGCCAGAATGAGCAGTTCTTC.

In this sample, this clone turned up a few times. The rearrangement uses TRBV7-9 and TRBJ2-7; D not resolved. The CDR3 is 17 amino acids. Germline assignment: CDR1 SEHNR and CDR2 FQNEAQ (reference sequence). V lost 1 base to trimming and J lost 4 bases, with 20 bases between them. The CDR3 sequence: CASSLEGDGGDLYEQYF. The CDR3 DNA reads TGTGCCAGCAGCTTAGAAGGCGACGGTGGGGATCTGTACGAGCAGTACTTC.

The V call is TRBV6-6, the J call TRBJ1-4; D call uncertain. The CDR3 contains 15 residues. Between the trimmed V and J ends, which lost 7 bases and 8 bases, there was a span of 20 bases. Germline CDR1 is MNHNY and CDR2 is SVGAGI (reference sequence). The chain's CDR3 is CASTQPQGGSEKLFF. For the CDR3, the DNA is TGTGCCAGCACCCAACCCCAAGGTGGGTCGGAAAAACTGTTTTTT.